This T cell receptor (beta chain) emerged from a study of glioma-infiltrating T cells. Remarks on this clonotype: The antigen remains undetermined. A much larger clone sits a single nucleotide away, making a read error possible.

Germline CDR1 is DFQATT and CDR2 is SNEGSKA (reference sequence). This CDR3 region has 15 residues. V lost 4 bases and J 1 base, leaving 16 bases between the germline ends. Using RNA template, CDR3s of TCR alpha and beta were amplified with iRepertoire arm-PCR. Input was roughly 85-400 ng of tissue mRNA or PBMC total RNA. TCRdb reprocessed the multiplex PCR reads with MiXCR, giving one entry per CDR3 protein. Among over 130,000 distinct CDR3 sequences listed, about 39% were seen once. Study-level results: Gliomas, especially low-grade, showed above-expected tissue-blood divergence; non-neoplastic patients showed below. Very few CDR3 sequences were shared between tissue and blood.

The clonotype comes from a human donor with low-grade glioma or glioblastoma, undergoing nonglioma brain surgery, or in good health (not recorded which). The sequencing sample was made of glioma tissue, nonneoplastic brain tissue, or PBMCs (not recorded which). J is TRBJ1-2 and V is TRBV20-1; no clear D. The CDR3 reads CSAMERSYYNYGYTF. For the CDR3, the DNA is TGCAGTGCTATGGAGAGGAGTTACTATAACTATGGCTACACCTTC.